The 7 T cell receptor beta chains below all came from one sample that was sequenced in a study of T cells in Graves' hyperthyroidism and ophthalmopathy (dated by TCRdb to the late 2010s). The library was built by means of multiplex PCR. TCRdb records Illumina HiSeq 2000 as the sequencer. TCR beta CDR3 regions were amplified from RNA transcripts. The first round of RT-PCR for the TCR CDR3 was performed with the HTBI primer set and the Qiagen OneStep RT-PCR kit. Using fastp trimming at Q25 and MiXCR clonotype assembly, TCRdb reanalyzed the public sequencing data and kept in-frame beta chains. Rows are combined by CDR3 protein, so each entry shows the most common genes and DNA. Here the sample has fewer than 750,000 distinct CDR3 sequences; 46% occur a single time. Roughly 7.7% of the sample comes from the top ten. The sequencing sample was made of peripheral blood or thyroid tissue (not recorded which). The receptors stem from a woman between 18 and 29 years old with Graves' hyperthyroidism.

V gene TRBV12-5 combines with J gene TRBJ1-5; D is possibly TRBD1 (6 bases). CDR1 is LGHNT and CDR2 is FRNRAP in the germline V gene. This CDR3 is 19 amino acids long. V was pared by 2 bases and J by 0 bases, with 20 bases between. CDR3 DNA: TGTGCTAGTGGTTTGCTCGAGGTGCCCAGGGGCTATAGCAATCAGCCCCAGCATTTT. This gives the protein CASGLLEVPRGYSNQPQHF.

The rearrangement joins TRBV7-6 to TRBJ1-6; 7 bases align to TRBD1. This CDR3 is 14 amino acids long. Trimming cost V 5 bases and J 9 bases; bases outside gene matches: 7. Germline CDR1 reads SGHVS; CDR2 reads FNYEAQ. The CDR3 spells CASSGDRVPSPLHF. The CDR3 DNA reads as TGTGCCAGCAGCGGAGACAGGGTTCCTTCACCCCTCCACTTT. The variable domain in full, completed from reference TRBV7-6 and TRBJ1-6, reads GAGVSQSPRYKVTKRGQDVALRCDPISGHVSLYWYRQALGQGPEFLTYFNYEAQQDKSGLPNDRFSAERPEGSISTLTIQRTEQRDSAMYRCASSGDRVPSPLHFGNGTRLTVT.

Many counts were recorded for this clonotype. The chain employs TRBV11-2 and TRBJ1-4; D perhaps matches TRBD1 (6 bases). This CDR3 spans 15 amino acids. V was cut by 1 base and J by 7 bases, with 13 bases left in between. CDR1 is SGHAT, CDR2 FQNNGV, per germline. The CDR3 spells CASSLALAGVEKLFF. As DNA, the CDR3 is TGTGCCAGCAGCTTAGCCCTGGCAGGGGTTGAAAAACTGTTTTTT.

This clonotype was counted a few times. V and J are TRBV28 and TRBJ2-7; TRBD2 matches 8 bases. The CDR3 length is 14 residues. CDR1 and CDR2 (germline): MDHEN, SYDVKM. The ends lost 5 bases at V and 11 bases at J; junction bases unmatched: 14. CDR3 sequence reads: CASSLSGGSYIKYF. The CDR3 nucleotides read TGTGCCAGCAGTCTCAGCGGGGGCAGTTATATTAAGTACTTC. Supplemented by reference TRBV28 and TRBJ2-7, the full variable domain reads DVKVTQSSRYLVKRTGEKVFLECVQDMDHENMFWYRQDPGLGLRLIYFSYDVKMKEKGDIPEGYSVSREKKERFSLILESASTNQTSMYLCASSLSGGSYIKYFGPGTRLTVT.

The CDR3 nucleotides are TGTGCCAGCAGCCAATGGGGAGCGGGCGAGCAGTACTTC. Its translation is CASSQWGAGEQYF. The chain combines TRBV3-1 with TRBJ2-7; a weak D match, TRBD2 (6 bases). Trimming pared 2 bases from V and 6 bases from J, leaving 11 bases between. Looked up from germline, CDR1 is LGHDT and CDR2 is YNNKEL (reference sequence). The CDR3 length is 13 residues.

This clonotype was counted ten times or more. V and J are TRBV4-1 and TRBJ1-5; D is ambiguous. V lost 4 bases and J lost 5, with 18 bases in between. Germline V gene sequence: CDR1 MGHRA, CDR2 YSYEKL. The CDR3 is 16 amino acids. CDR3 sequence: CASSLRVEGKYQPQHF. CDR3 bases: TGCGCCAGCAGCCTACGAGTCGAGGGAAAGTATCAGCCCCAGCATTTT.

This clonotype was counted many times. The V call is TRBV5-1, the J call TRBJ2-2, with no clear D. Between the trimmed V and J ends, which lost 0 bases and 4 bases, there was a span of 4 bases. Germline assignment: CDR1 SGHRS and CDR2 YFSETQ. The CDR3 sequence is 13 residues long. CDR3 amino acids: CASSLETTGELFF. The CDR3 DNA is TGCGCCAGCAGCTTGGAAACCACCGGGGAGCTGTTTTTT.